This T cell receptor beta chain was sequenced during a study of tumor T cells in aggressive B-cell lymphoma. TCRdb's table, derived via immunoSEQ multiplex PCR, lists solely in-frame clones and lacks some. Of some 12,000 clones listed, 89% are singletons. Germline values: CDR1 LGHNA, CDR2 YNFKEQ. This CDR3 spans 15 amino acids. V lost 0 bases, J lost 6 bases, and 2 bases stayed unmatched. This receptor was identified in an adult with diffuse large B cell lymphoma. The V and J genes are TRBV4-2 and TRBJ2-2; 9 nucleotides agree with TRBD1. The sequenced material came from tumor tissue. CDR3 loop: CASSQDRTGAGELFF. CDR3 coding DNA: TGTGCCAGCAGCCAAGACAGGACAGGGGCCGGGGAGCTGTTTTTT.